This T cell receptor (beta chain) was obtained from a study of T-cell memory formation after mild COVID-19. Study-wide findings and caveats: SARS-CoV-2 specificity was not confirmed for second-wave clones peaking on day 37. Prior to infection, memory already included some responding clones, suggesting cross-reactive memory joined.

The V end was cut by 2 bases, the J end by 0 bases, with 14 bases between. CDR3 length: 16 residues. CDR1 and CDR2 (germline): ENHRY, SYGVKD. TCRdb reprocessed the 5' RACE reads with MiXCR, giving one entry per CDR3 protein. The table lists roughly 400,000 distinct CDR3 sequences, approximately 24% of them singletons. About this clonotype: The antigen is unknown.

Sequencing was done on a sample of PBMCs or a T cell subset sorted from them (not recorded which). J is TRBJ2-7 and V is TRBV10-3; the D gene is possibly TRBD1 (5 bases). This TCR was recovered from an adult woman who had mild COVID-19 (a few samples of this study predate the infection). Cell type and time point are not known. DNA of the CDR3: TGTGCCATCAGTGAGGGGGCAAGGGTCGGCTCCTACGAGCAGTACTTC. It is translated as CAISEGARVGSYEQYF.